The sequence of this TCR beta chain was determined in a study of blood T cell repertoires in COVID-19. As for the study in general: The samples span acute and convalescent COVID-19 from the United States, Italy and Spain. The analysed material was cDNA or gDNA that came from T cells, B-cell-depleted T cells, or PBMCs.

Study processing details: From reference gene primer amplification, estimates of nucleated cell counts were derived. The protocol was immunoSEQ multiplex PCR, while the TCRdb copy is restricted to in-frame clones and leaves out a portion. The DNA was the basis for D and trimming; V, J and clone size are from that table. The data contain hundreds of thousands of clones, roughly 86% of them singletons. The CDR3 totals 14 residues. With V trimmed by 4 bases and J by 5 bases, 5 bases remained unmatched. Germline V gene data show CDR1 as SGHRS and CDR2 as YFSETQ. Sequencing was carried out using peripheral blood. The gene calls are TRBV5-1 and TRBJ2-1; 8 bases are shared with TRBD2. The sequence came from a man aged 65 to 79 with acute or convalescent COVID-19. The CDR3 sequence: CASSPGGGDNEQFF. The CDR3, as DNA: TGCGCCAGCAGCCCCGGGGGGGGAGACAATGAGCAGTTCTTC.